This T cell receptor beta chain was identified during a study of blood T cells in healthy people across ages. Study-wide results and limits: Conclusively comparing naive with antigen-experienced cells was impossible with unsorted PBMCs. Across the age range, TCR beta diversity per million T cells fell in a roughly linear way.

This clonotype turned up a few times. Its antigen is not identified. Through a sample-barcoded 5' primer and a J-beta primer mix, a second PCR was run for roughly 6 to 11 cycles. In TCRdb, the 5' RACE reads were re-called with MiXCR into one record per CDR3 protein. Of some 1.8 million distinct CDR3 sequences listed, approximately 39% are singletons. The draw of peripheral blood yielded ten milliliters from each donor. Per sample, extraction of total RNA gave at least 5 micrograms in every case. The sample comprised blood. The TCR originated in a human donor in good health.

The CDR3 sequence: CASSLNQGDRSTEAFF. Here the CDR3 DNA reads TGCGCCAGCAGTCTAAACCAGGGGGATAGGAGCACTGAAGCTTTCTTT. The V call is TRBV4-1, the J call TRBJ1-1; TRBD1 aligns across 7 bases. The CDR3 covers 16 residues. Looked up from germline, CDR1 is MGHRA and CDR2 is YSYEKL. Trimming cost V 6 bases and J 4 bases; bases outside gene matches: 14.